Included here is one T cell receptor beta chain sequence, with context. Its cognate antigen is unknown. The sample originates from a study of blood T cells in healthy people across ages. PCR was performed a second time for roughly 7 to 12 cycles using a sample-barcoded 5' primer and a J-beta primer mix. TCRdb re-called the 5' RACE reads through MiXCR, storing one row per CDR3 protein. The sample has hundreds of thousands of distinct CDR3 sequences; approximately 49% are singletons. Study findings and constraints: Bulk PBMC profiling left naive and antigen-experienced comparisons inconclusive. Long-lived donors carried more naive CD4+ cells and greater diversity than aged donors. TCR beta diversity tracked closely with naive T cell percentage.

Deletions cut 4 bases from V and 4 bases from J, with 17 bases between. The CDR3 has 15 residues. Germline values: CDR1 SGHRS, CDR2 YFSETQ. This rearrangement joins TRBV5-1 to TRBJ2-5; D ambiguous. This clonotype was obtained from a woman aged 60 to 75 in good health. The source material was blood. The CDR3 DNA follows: TGCGCCAGCAGCCCAGCTCCAGAATTTGGAGAGACCCAGTACTTC. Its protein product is CASSPAPEFGETQYF.